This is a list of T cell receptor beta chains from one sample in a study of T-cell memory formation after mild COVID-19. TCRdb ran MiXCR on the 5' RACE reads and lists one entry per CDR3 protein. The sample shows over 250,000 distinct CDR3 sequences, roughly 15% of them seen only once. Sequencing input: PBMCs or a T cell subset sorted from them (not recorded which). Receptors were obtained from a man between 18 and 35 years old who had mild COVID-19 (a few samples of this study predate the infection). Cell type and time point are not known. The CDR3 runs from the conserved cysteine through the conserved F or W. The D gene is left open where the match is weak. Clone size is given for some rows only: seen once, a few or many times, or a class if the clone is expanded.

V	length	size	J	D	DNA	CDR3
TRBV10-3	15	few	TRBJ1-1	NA	TGTGCCATCAGTGAGCAAATCTACAAGAACACTGAAGCTTTCTTT	CAISEQIYKNTEAFF
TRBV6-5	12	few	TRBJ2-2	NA	TGTGCCGCCTTTGCACACACCGGGGAGCTGTTTTTT	CAAFAHTGELFF
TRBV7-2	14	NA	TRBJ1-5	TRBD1	TGTGCCAGCAGCGCGGACAGGCCGGGTCAGCCCCAGCATTTT	CASSADRPGQPQHF
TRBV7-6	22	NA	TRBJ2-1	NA	TGTGCCAGCAGCTTCTCTACAGGGGCCGCCCGGAGGGGTGTGGCCTCCTACAATGAGCAGTTCTTC	CASSFSTGAARRGVASYNEQFF
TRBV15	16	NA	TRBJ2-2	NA	TGTGCCACCAGCAGATACACACGCGCGAACACCGGGGAGCTGTTTTTT	CATSRYTRANTGELFF
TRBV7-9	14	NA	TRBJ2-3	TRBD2	TGTGCCAGCAGCGCTGGACTAGCACCAGATACGCAGTATTTT	CASSAGLAPDTQYF
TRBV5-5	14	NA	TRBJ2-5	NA	TGTGCCAGCAGCTTGTTTCCTGGGGCGGAGACCCAGTACTTC	CASSLFPGAETQYF
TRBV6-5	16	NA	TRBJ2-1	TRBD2	TGTGCCAGCACCCAACTAGCGGGCCTCTCCTACAATGAGCAGTTCTTC	CASTQLAGLSYNEQFF
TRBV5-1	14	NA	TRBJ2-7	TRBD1	TGCGCCAGCAGGGAGACAGGGTACGTCTCCGAGCAGTACTTC	CASRETGYVSEQYF
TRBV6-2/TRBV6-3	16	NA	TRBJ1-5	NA	TGTGCCAGCCGCCGCACGGGGGCCAGGGCTAATCAGCCCCAGCATTTT	CASRRTGARANQPQHF
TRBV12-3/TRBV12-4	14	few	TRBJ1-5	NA	TGTGCCAGCAGTCTTTCAGGGACGGATCAGCCCCAGCATTTT	CASSLSGTDQPQHF
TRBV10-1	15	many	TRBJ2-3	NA	TGCGCCAGCAGTGACCGGGGGACCTATACAGATACGCAGTATTTT	CASSDRGTYTDTQYF
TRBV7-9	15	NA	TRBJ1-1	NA	TGTGCCAGCAGCTTATTGGACGGCATAAACACTGAAGCTTTCTTT	CASSLLDGINTEAFF
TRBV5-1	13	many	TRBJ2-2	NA	TGCGCCAGCAGCTTTGAGAACACCGGGGAGCTGTTTTTT	CASSFENTGELFF
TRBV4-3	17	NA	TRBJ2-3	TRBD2	TGCGCCAGCAGCCAAGGTGCTAGCGGGCCCTTTTCAGATACGCAGTATTTT	CASSQGASGPFSDTQYF
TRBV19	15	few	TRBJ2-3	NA	TGTGCCAGTAGTATAGCGGGTAGGGGCACAGATACGCAGTATTTT	CASSIAGRGTDTQYF
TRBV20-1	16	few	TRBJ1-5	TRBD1	TGCAGTGTTCACGGCCTACAGGGGAAAGGCAATCAGCCCCAGCATTTT	CSVHGLQGKGNQPQHF
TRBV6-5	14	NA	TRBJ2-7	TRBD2	TGTGCCAGCAGTATTTCGGGGGAGGGTTACGAGCAGTACTTC	CASSISGEGYEQYF
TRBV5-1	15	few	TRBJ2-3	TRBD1	TGCGCCAGCAGCCGAGGCGACAGGGACACAGATACGCAGTATTTT	CASSRGDRDTDTQYF
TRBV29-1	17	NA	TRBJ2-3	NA	TGCAGCGTTGAAGATCCTAGCGACAGGCTCCCACCCGATACGCAGTATTTT	CSVEDPSDRLPPDTQYF
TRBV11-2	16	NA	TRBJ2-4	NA	TGTGCCAGCAGCCCCCGAGGAGTTCTAGCCAAAAACATTCAGTACTTC	CASSPRGVLAKNIQYF
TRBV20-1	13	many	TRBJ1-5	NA	TGCAGTGCTAGAGGGGACGGAAATCAGCCCCAGCATTTT	CSARGDGNQPQHF
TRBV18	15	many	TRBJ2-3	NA	TGTGCCAGCTCACCACCTAGAGGAGGGACAGATACGCAGTATTTT	CASSPPRGGTDTQYF
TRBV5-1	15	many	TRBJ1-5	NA	TGCGCCAGCAGATACGGGGTTGGGGACAATCAGCCCCAGCATTTT	CASRYGVGDNQPQHF
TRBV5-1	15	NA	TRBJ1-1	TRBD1	TGCGCCAGCAGCTTGGCAGGGGGCGCGGTATCTGAAGCTTTCTTT	CASSLAGGAVSEAFF
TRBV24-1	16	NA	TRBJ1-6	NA	TGTGCCACCAGTGATTTGTCGGGACGGAATAATTCACCCCTCCACTTT	CATSDLSGRNNSPLHF
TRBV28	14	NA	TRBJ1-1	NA	TGTGCCAGCGGAGGAGGCTCCACAAACACTGAAGCTTTCTTT	CASGGGSTNTEAFF
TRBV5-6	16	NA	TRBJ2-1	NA	TGTGCCAGCACCCCGCGGCAGGGCCACGTAGACAATGAGCAGTTCTTC	CASTPRQGHVDNEQFF
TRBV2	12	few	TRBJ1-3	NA	TGTGCCAGCGCATTCTCTGGAAACACCATATATTTT	CASAFSGNTIYF
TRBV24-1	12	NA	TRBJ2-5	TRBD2	TGTGCCACCCGGACTAGCCAAGAGACCCAGTACTTC	CATRTSQETQYF
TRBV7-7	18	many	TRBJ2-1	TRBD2	TGTGCCAGCAGTCCTTATGGGACTAGCTCGTACTTCTTCAATGAGCAGTTCTTC	CASSPYGTSSYFFNEQFF
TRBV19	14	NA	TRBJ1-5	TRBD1	TGTGCCAGTAGTATGGCAGGGGGCTGGCAGCCCCAGCATTTT	CASSMAGGWQPQHF
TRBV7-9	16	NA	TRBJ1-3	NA	TGTGCCAGCACCGTCCCCGGGGGGTCCTCCGGAAACACCATATATTTT	CASTVPGGSSGNTIYF
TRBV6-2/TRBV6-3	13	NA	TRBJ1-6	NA	TGTGCCAGCAGTTACAGGGATAATTCACCCCTCCACTTT	CASSYRDNSPLHF
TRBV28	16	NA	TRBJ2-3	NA	TGTGCCAGCAGTTTACGGGTGGGGGGGGGCGCAGATACGCAGTATTTT	CASSLRVGGGADTQYF
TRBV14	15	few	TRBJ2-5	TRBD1	TGTGCCAGCAGCCCCTGGACAGGGGAAAAGGAGACCCAGTACTTC	CASSPWTGEKETQYF
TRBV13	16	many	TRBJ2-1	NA	TGTGCCAGCAGCTTGGACGGGGGACGCTCCTACAATGAGCAGTTCTTC	CASSLDGGRSYNEQFF
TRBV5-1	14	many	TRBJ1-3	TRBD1	TGCGCCAGCAGCCTCGAAGGGGGCGGACACACCATATATTTT	CASSLEGGGHTIYF
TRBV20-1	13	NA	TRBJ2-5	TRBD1	TGCAGTGCGGGCCCAGGGGGCGCGGAGACCCAGTACTTC	CSAGPGGAETQYF
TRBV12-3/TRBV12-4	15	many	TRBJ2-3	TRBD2	TGTGCCAGCAGTCCTCGACTAGCGGGGGGAGATACGCAGTATTTT	CASSPRLAGGDTQYF
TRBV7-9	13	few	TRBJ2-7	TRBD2	TGTGCCAGCAGCGCCCCAGCGGGGGTCGAGCAGTACTTC	CASSAPAGVEQYF
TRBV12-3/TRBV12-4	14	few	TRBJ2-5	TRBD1	TGTGCCAGCAGCCCTGGACAGGGGCGGGGGACCCAGTACTTC	CASSPGQGRGTQYF
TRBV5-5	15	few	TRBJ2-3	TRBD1	TGTGCCAGCAGCAGGACAGGGGGCGAATCAGATACGCAGTATTTT	CASSRTGGESDTQYF
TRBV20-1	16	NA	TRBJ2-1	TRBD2	TGCAGTGCTCCCTTGATTAGCGGGGGCCGCTACAATGAGCAGTTCTTC	CSAPLISGGRYNEQFF
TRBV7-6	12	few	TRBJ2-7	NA	TGTGCCAGCAGCTTTTCGCGCGGGGAGCAGTACTTC	CASSFSRGEQYF